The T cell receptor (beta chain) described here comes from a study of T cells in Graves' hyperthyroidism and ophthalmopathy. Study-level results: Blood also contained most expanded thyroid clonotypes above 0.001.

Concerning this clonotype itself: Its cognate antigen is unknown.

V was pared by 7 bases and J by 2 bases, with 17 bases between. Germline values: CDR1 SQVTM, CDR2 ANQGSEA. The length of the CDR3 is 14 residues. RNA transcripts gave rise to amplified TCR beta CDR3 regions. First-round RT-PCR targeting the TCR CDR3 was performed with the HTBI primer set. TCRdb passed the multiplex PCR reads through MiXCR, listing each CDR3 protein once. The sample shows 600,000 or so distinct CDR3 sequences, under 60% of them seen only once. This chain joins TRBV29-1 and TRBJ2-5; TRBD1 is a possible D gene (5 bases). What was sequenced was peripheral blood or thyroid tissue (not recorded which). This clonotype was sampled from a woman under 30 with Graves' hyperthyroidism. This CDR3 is CSAPLQGGQETQYF. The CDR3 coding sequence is TGCAGCGCCCCATTGCAGGGTGGGCAAGAGACCCAGTACTTC.